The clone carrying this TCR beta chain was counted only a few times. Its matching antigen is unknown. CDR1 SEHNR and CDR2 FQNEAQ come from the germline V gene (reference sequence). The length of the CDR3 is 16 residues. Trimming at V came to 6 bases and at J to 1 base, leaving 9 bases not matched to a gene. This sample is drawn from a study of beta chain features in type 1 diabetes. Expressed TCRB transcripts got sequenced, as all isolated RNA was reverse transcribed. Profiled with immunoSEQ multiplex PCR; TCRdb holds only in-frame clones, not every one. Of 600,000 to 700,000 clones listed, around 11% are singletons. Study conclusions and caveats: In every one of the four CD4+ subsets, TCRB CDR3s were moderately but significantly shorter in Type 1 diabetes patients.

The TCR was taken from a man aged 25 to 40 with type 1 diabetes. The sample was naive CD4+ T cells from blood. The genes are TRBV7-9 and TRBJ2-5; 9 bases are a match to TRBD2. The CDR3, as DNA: TGTGCCAGCAGTTTGGGAGCGGGGGGCTCCCAAGAGACCCAGTACTTC. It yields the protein CASSLGAGGSQETQYF. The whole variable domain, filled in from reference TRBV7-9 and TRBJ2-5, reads DTGVSQNPRHKITKRGQNVTFRCDPISEHNRLYWYRQTLGQGPEFLTYFQNEAQLEKSRLLSDRFSAERPKGSFSTLEIQRTEQGDSAMYLCASSLGAGGSQETQYFGPGTRLLVL.